This is a list of T cell receptor beta chains from one sample in a study of control samples from healthy donors and cancer patients. Libraries were prepared by immunoSEQ multiplex PCR; TCRdb keeps only in-frame clonotypes and omits some of them. The sample records under 450,000 clones, more than 80% being singletons. The sequencing sample was made of PBMCs. Receptors originate from a man in his forties with head and neck cancer. CDR3s include the opening cysteine and the closing phenylalanine or tryptophan. A D gene is named only where the DNA matches it firmly.

V gene: TRBV7-6; D gene: TRBD1; J gene: TRBJ1-1; CDR3 protein: CASSLARTGDTEAFF
V gene: TRBV24-1; D gene: TRBD2; J gene: TRBJ2-1; CDR3 protein: CATSDPLTSLHNEQFF
V gene: TRBV19; D gene: NA; J gene: TRBJ1-5; CDR3 protein: CATLPGRLDQPQHF
V gene: TRBV5-6; D gene: TRBD2; J gene: TRBJ2-3; CDR3 protein: CASSLASGGASDTQYF
V gene: TRBV13; D gene: NA; J gene: TRBJ2-1; CDR3 protein: CASSLASTEQFF
V gene: TRBV13; D gene: NA; J gene: TRBJ1-2; CDR3 protein: CASSLPSDLQNDIYTF
V gene: TRBV7-9; D gene: NA; J gene: TRBJ1-6; CDR3 protein: CASSGKSPRNSPLHF
V gene: TRBV3-1/TRBV3-2; D gene: NA; J gene: TRBJ2-7; CDR3 protein: CASSQDRRYEQYF
V gene: TRBV4-2; D gene: TRBD2; J gene: TRBJ2-3; CDR3 protein: CASSPLDLLADTSTDTQYF
V gene: TRBV29-1; D gene: NA; J gene: TRBJ1-2; CDR3 protein: CSVEWRNAANYGYTF
V gene: TRBV5-6; D gene: TRBD1; J gene: TRBJ2-2; CDR3 protein: CASSLRQGAATGELFF
V gene: TRBV6-2/TRBV6-3; D gene: TRBD1; J gene: TRBJ1-1; CDR3 protein: CASSKQTGQGAEAFF
V gene: TRBV7-7; D gene: TRBD1; J gene: TRBJ2-7; CDR3 protein: CASSLRDRGHEQYF
V gene: TRBV7-2; D gene: NA; J gene: TRBJ2-1; CDR3 protein: CASSLGPGLSYNEQFF
V gene: TRBV18; D gene: TRBD1; J gene: TRBJ2-7; CDR3 protein: CASSPTGQMRYEQYF
V gene: TRBV4-2; D gene: NA; J gene: TRBJ2-5; CDR3 protein: CASSQTLGPGKETQYF
V gene: TRBV19; D gene: NA; J gene: TRBJ1-2; CDR3 protein: CASSRGARGYTF
V gene: TRBV5-1; D gene: TRBD1; J gene: TRBJ1-4; CDR3 protein: CASSRGQGATNEKLFF
V gene: TRBV19; D gene: TRBD1; J gene: TRBJ1-1; CDR3 protein: CASSDRDRDMNTEAFF
V gene: TRBV7-2; D gene: NA; J gene: TRBJ2-2; CDR3 protein: CASSFRWGAGTGELFF
V gene: TRBV28; D gene: NA; J gene: TRBJ2-7; CDR3 protein: CASSPGADYEQYF
V gene: TRBV5-4; D gene: NA; J gene: TRBJ1-2; CDR3 protein: CASSLESWTSYGYTF
V gene: TRBV7-3; D gene: TRBD2; J gene: TRBJ2-1; CDR3 protein: CASSLTLAVYNEQFF
V gene: TRBV29-1; D gene: TRBD1; J gene: TRBJ1-1; CDR3 protein: CSVGPGQDGAFF
V gene: TRBV19; D gene: NA; J gene: TRBJ1-1; CDR3 protein: CASKEEWGTEAFF
V gene: TRBV6-5; D gene: TRBD2; J gene: TRBJ2-1; CDR3 protein: CASWASGRGFNEQFF
V gene: TRBV19; D gene: NA; J gene: TRBJ2-2; CDR3 protein: CASSIGGGELFF
V gene: TRBV28; D gene: NA; J gene: TRBJ1-6; CDR3 protein: CASTLRPEDYNSPLHF
V gene: TRBV29-1; D gene: NA; J gene: TRBJ2-3; CDR3 protein: CSARNRLTDTQYF
V gene: TRBV5-1; D gene: TRBD2; J gene: TRBJ2-7; CDR3 protein: CASSLEGRGAPSYEQYF
V gene: TRBV14; D gene: NA; J gene: TRBJ1-1; CDR3 protein: CASSQETALNTEAFF
V gene: TRBV21-1; D gene: NA; J gene: TRBJ1-5; CDR3 protein: CATLNGVQPQHF